These 11 T cell receptor beta chains originate from one sample sequenced in a study of monozygotic twins with inflammatory bowel disease. Following a re-call of the 5' RACE reads, TCRdb has one entry per CDR3 protein and lacks DNA. The sample has around 370,000 distinct CDR3 sequences. Material for sequencing was blood. The receptors here all came from a human donor with ulcerative colitis or Crohn's disease, or a healthy co-twin of an affected twin (not recorded which).

This chain links TRBV5-5 with TRBJ1-2. There are 16 residues in the CDR3. Looked up from germline, CDR1 is SGHKS and CDR2 is YYEKEE (reference sequence). CDR3 amino acids: CASSLATRSSNYGYTF.

The V and J genes are TRBV6-1 and TRBJ2-3. Germline CDR1 and CDR2: MNHNS and SASEGT. The CDR3 covers 15 residues. The chain's CDR3 is CASSRSGLSTDTQYF.

The chain has TRBV5-4 and TRBJ1-4; checking the TCRdb D call of TRBD1 is not possible without DNA. Germline V gives CDR1 SGHNT, CDR2 YYREEE (reference sequence). The CDR3 runs to 14 residues. CDR3 sequence reads: CASSPGQTNEKLFF.

The chain uses TRBV6-5 and TRBJ2-5; TCRdb outputs TRBD2, but without DNA this stays unchecked. Germline values: CDR1 MNHEY, CDR2 SVGAGI. The CDR3 totals 15 residues. CDR3 in amino acids: CASSPVRAGGETQYF.

The rearrangement joins TRBV29-1 to TRBJ2-1; TCRdb's assignment of TRBD2 cannot be checked, as there is no DNA. The CDR3 has 14 amino acids. CDR1 is SQVTM, CDR2 ANQGSEA, per germline. CDR3: CSVVGLAGINEQFF.

The genes are TRBV7-9 and TRBJ2-7; TCRdb's D call of TRBD2 is untestable without DNA. Germline loops: CDR1 SEHNR, CDR2 FQNEAQ (reference sequence). This CDR3 region has 14 residues. The CDR3 sequence: CASSFHAGSYEQYF.

The chain couples TRBV5-1 to TRBJ1-1; TCRdb selects TRBD1, and the lack of DNA leaves this call unchecked. Germline assignment: CDR1 SGHRS and CDR2 YFSETQ. This CDR3 has 15 amino acids. This chain's CDR3 is CASGVIQGAMSEAFF.

The chain joins TRBV6-2 or TRBV6-3 to TRBJ2-1; TCRdb proposes TRBD1, but this gene call is untestable without DNA. Germline V gene sequence: CDR1 MNHEY, CDR2 SVGEGT. The CDR3 is 18 residues long. The chain's CDR3 is CASSPPPQIPNSYNEQFF.

The CDR3 loop reads CAWSVGQNSPLHF. The rearrangement joins TRBV30 to TRBJ1-6; absent DNA, TCRdb's TRBD1 call cannot be checked. CDR1 is GTSNPN, CDR2 SVGIG, per germline (reference sequence). The length of the CDR3 is 13 residues.

V gene TRBV5-1 combines with J gene TRBJ2-1. Per germline, CDR1 SGHRS and CDR2 YFSETQ. The CDR3 runs to 16 residues. CDR3 sequence: CASSLVTGELYNEQFF.

The chain couples TRBV27 to TRBJ1-5; TCRdb indicates TRBD1, and absent DNA this call remains unverified. The CDR3 extends over 16 amino acids. Germline V gene data show CDR1 as MNHEY and CDR2 as SMNVEV (reference sequence). CDR3 protein: CASSLSAPVYNQPQHF.